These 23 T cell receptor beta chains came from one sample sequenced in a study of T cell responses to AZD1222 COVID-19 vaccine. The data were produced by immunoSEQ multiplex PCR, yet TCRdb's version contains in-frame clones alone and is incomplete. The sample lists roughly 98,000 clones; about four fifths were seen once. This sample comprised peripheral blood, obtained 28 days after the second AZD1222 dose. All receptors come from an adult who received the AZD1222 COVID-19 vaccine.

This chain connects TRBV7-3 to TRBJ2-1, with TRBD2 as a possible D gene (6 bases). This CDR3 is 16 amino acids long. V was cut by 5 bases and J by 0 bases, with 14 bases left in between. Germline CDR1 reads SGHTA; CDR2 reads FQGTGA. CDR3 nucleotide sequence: TGTGCCAGCAGCCCCCTGGGCGGGATCTCCTACAATGAGCAGTTCTTC. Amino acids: CASSPLGGISYNEQFF.

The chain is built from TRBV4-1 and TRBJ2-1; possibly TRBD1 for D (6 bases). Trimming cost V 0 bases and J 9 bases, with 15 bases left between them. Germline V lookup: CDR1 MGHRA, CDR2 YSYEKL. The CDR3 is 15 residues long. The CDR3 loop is CASSQEGQGKGEQFF. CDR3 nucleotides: TGCGCCAGCAGCCAAGAGGGTCAGGGGAAGGGTGAGCAGTTCTTC.

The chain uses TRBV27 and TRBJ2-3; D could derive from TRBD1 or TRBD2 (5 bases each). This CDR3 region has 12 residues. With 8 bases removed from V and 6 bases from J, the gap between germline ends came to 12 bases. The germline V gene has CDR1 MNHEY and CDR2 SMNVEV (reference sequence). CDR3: CASSLGTDTQYF. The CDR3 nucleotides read TGTGCCAGCTCGCTGGGGACGGATACGCAGTATTTT.

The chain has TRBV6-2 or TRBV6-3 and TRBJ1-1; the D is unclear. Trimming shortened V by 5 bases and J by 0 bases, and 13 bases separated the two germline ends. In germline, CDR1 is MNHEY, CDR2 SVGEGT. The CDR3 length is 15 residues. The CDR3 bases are TGTGCCAGCAGTAATCCATGGGGTATGAACACTGAAGCTTTCTTT. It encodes CASSNPWGMNTEAFF.

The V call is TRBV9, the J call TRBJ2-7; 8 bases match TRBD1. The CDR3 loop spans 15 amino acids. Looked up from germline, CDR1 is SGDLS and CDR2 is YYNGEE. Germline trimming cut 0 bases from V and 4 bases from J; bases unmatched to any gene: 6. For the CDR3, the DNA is TGTGCCAGCAGCGTAGGCCGGACAGGGTTATACGAGCAGTACTTC. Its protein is CASSVGRTGLYEQYF.

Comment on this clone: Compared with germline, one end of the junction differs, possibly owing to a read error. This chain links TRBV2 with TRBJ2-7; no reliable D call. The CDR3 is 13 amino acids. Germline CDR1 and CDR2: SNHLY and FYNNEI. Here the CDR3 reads CASCETCFYEQYF. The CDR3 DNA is TGTGCCAGCTGTGAGACTTGCTTCTACGAGCAGTACTTC.

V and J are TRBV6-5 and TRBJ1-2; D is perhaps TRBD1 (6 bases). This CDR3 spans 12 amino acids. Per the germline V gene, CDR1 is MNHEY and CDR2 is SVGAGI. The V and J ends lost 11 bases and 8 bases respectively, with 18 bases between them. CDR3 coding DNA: TGTGCCGGTAGGGGGGCTCTTGGAGGCTACACCTTC. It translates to CAGRGALGGYTF.

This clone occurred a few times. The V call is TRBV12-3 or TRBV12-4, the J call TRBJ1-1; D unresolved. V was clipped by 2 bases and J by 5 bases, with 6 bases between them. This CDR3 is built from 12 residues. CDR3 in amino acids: CASSLRRTEAFF. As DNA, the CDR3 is TGTGCCAGCAGTTTACGGCGAACTGAAGCTTTCTTT.

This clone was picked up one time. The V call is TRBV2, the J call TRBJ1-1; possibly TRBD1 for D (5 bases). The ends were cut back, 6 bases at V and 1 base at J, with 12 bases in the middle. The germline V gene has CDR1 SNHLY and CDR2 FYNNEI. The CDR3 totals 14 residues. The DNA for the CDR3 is TGTGCCAGCAGGCTCGCGGGGGAGAACACTGAAGCTTTCTTT. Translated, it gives CASRLAGENTEAFF.

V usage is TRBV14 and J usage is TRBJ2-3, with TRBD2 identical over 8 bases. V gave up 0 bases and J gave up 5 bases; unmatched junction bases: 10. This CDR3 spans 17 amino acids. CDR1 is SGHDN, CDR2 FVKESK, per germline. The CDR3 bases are TGTGCCAGCAGCCAAGATCGGGGGGGGTTTCGGAGAGATACGCAGTATTTT. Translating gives CASSQDRGGFRRDTQYF.

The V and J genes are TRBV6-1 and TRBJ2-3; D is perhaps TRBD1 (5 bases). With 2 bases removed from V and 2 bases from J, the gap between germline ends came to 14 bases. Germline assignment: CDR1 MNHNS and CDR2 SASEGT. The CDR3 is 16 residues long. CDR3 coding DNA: TGTGCCAGCAGTGAACAGGGTCCTCCTCACACAGATACGCAGTATTTT. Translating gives CASSEQGPPHTDTQYF.

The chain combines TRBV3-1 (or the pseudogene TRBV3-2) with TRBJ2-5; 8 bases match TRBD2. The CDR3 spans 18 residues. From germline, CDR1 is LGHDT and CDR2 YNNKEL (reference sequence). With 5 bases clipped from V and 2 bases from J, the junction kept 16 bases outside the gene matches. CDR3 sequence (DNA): TGTGCCAGCAGCGCGGCATTGCGGGGGGCTCCTCAGCAAGAGACCCAGTACTTC. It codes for CASSAALRGAPQQETQYF.

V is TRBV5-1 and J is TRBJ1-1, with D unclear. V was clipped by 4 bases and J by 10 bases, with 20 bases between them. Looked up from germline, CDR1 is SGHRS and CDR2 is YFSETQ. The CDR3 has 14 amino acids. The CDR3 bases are TGCGCCAGCAGCACCGGACCTGAGGGTCGCGTAGCTTTCTTT. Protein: CASSTGPEGRVAFF.

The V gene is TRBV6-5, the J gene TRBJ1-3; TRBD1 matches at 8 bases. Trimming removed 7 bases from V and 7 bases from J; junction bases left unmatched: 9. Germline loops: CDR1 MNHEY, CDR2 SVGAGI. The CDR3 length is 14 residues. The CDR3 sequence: CASTPGQGWNTIYF. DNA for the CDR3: TGTGCCAGCACCCCCGGACAGGGATGGAACACCATATATTTT.

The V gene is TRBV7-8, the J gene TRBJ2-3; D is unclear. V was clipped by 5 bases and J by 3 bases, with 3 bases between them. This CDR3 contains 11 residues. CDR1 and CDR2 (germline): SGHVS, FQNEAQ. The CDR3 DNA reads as TGTGCCAGCAGCGTTACAGATACGCAGTATTTT. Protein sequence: CASSVTDTQYF.

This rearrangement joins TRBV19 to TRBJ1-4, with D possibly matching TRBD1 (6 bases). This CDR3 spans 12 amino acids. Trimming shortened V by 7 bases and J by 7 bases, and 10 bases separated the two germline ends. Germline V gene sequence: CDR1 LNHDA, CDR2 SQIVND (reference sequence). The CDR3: CASTGASEKLFF. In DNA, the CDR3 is TGTGCCAGTACGGGGGCTAGTGAAAAACTGTTTTTT. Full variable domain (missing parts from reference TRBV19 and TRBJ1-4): DGGITQSPKYLFRKEGQNVTLSCEQNLNHDAMYWYRQDPGQGLRLIYYSQIVNDFQKGDIAEGYSVSREKKESFPLTVTSAQKNPTAFYLCASTGASEKLFFGSGTQLSVL.

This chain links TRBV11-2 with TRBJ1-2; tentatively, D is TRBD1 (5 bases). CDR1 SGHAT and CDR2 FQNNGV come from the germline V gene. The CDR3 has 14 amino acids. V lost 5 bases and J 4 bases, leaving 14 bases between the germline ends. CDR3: CASSPDKFFYGYTF. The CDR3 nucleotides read TGTGCCAGCAGCCCGGACAAGTTCTTCTATGGCTACACCTTC. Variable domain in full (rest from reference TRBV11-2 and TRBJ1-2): EAGVAQSPRYKIIEKRQSVAFWCNPISGHATLYWYQQILGQGPKLLIQFQNNGVVDDSQLPKDRFSAERLKGVDSTLKIQPAKLEDSAVYLCASSPDKFFYGYTFGSGTRLTVV.

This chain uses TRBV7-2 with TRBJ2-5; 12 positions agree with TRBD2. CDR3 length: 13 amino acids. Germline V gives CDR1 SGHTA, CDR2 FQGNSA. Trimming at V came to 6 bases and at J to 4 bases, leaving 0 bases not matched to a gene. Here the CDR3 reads CASRGLAGETQYF. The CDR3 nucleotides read TGTGCCAGCAGGGGACTAGCGGGAGAGACCCAGTACTTC.

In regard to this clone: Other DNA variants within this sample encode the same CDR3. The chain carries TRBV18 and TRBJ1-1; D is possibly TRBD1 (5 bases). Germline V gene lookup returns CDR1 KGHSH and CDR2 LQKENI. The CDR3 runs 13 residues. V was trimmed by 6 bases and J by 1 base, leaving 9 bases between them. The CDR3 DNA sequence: TGTGCCAGCTCTCGGCAGGGGAACACTGAAGCTTTCTTT. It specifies CASSRQGNTEAFF.

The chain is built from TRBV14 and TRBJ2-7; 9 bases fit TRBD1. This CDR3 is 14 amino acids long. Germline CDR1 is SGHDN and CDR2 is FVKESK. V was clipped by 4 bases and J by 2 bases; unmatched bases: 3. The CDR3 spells CASSLRTGAYEQYF. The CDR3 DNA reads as TGTGCCAGCAGCCTTCGGACAGGGGCCTACGAGCAGTACTTC.

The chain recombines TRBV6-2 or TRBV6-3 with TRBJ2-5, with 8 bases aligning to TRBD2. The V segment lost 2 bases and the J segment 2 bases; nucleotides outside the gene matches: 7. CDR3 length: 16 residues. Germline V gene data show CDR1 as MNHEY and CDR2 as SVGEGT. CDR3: CASSYESGGGQETQYF. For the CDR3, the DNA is TGTGCCAGCAGTTACGAATCCGGGGGGGGACAAGAGACCCAGTACTTC.

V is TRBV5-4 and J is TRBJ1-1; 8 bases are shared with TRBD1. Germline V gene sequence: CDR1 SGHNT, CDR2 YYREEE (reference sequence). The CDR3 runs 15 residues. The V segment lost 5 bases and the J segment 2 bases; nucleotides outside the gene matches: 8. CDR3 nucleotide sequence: TGTGCCAGCAGGCGAACAGGGGGTAGAAACACTGAAGCTTTCTTT. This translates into CASRRTGGRNTEAFF. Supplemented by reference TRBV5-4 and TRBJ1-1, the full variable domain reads ETGVTQSPTHLIKTRGQQVTLRCSSQSGHNTVSWYQQALGQGPQFIFQYYREEENGRGNFPPRFSGLQFPNYSSELNVNALELDDSALYLCASRRTGGRNTEAFFGQGTRLTVV.

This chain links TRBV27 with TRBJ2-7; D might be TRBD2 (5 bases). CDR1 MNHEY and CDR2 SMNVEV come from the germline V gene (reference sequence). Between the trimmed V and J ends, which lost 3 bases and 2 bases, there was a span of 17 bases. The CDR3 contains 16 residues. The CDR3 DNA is TGTGCCAGCAGTTTGAATGCGGGCCTCTTCACCTACGAGCAGTACTTC. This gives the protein CASSLNAGLFTYEQYF.